Below are 5 T cell receptor beta chains sequenced from a single sample in a study of cytomegalovirus exposure and HLA in healthy donors. It was with 60 Vbeta and 13 Jbeta primers that the PCR ran. Profiled with immunoSEQ multiplex PCR; TCRdb holds only in-frame clones, not every one. The table has roughly 130,000 clones, roughly four fifths seen once. Material for sequencing was PBMCs. These receptors originate from a woman in her forties or fifties in good health and CMV-seronegative.

The chain couples TRBV4-2 to TRBJ2-2; a possible D gene is TRBD1 (6 bases). Germline loops: CDR1 LGHNA, CDR2 YNFKEQ. The CDR3 has 16 amino acids. Between the trimmed V and J ends, which lost 0 bases and 3 bases, there was a span of 11 bases. Here the CDR3 DNA reads TGTGCCAGCAGCCAAGAACTGGGGGCCCACACCGGGGAGCTGTTTTTT. It codes for CASSQELGAHTGELFF.

The genes are TRBV6-1 and TRBJ2-7; 11 nucleotides align to TRBD2. V was pared by 4 bases and J by 4 bases, with 3 bases of the junction left unmatched. This CDR3 is 14 amino acids long. Germline V CDR1 and CDR2: MNHNS, SASEGT. CDR3 in DNA: TGTGCCAGCAGTGGCCGGACTAGCGGGTACGAGCAGTACGTC. Amino acids: CASSGRTSGYEQYV.

V is TRBV5-1 and J is TRBJ2-1; the D gene is possibly TRBD1 (6 bases). Germline lookup yields CDR1 SGHRS and CDR2 YFSETQ. The CDR3 runs to 15 residues. Trimming took off 1 base at V and 4 bases at J, with 12 bases between the two ends. The CDR3 nucleotides read TGCGCCAGCAGCTTGCCGACGGGGACATACAATGAGCAGTTCTTC. This sequence encodes CASSLPTGTYNEQFF.

The V and J genes are TRBV6-4 and TRBJ2-3, with D perhaps TRBD1 (5 bases). There are 16 residues in the CDR3. Germline CDR1 MRHNA, CDR2 SNTAGT. Deletions cut 2 bases from V and 2 bases from J, with 14 bases between. The CDR3 DNA follows: TGTGCCAGCAGTGACAAAGGGGTACGACTCACAGATACGCAGTATTTT. Amino acid sequence: CASSDKGVRLTDTQYF.

This chain's CDR3 is CASSLELAAYNEQFF. The CDR3 DNA sequence: TGTGCCAGCAGCTTGGAACTAGCGGCCTACAATGAGCAGTTCTTC. The chain couples TRBV5-4 to TRBJ2-1, with 8 bases lining up with TRBD2. The V and J ends lost 0 bases and 2 bases, in that order; junction bases with no gene match: 1. This CDR3 comprises 15 residues. Germline lookup yields CDR1 SGHNT and CDR2 YYREEE (reference sequence). The complete variable domain, with remaining parts taken from reference TRBV5-4 and TRBJ2-1, reads ETGVTQSPTHLIKTRGQQVTLRCSSQSGHNTVSWYQQALGQGPQFIFQYYREEENGRGNFPPRFSGLQFPNYSSELNVNALELDDSALYLCASSLELAAYNEQFFGPGTRLTVL.